This T cell receptor (beta chain) was obtained from a study of blood T cell repertoires in COVID-19. On the study more broadly: The origin of the acute and convalescent COVID-19 samples was the United States, Italy and Spain.

The study recruited people aged 18 to 89 years across 20 to 30 US areas. Researchers sorted participants into cohorts using their self-reported clinical history. CDR1 and CDR2 (germline): LGHNA, YSLEER. The length of the CDR3 is 20 residues. The trim removed 0 bases at V and 2 bases at J, leaving 15 bases unmatched. Profiling relied on immunoSEQ multiplex PCR, and the TCRdb table lists in-frame clones only, not all of them. Counted here are around 370,000 clones, 88% occurring once; the ten biggest clones make up around 1.2%. V and J are TRBV4-3 and TRBJ2-5, with 10 bases lining up with TRBD2. This receptor was taken from a woman aged 18-29 years who had recovered from COVID-19. The sequencing input was PBMCs or T cells enriched from blood (not recorded which). The DNA for the CDR3 is TGCGCCAGCAGCCAAGATAGCGGGGGGCCAATAGGAACCGGGCAAGAGACCCAGTACTTC. Its translation is CASSQDSGGPIGTGQETQYF.